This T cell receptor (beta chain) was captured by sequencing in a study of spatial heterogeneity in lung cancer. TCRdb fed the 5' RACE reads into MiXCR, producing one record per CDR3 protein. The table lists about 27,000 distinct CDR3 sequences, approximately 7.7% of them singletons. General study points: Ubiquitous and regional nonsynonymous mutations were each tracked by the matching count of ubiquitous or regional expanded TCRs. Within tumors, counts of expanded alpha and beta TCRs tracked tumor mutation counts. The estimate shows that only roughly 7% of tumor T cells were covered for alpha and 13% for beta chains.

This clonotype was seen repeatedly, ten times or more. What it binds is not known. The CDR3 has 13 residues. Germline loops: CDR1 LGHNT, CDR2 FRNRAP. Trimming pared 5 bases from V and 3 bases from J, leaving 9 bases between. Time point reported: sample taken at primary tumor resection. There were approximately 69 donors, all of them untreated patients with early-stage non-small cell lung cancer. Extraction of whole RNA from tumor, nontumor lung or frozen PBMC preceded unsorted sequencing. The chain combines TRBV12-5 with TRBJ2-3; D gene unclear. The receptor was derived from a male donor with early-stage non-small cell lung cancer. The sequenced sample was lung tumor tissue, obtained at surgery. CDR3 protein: CASGPSGTDTQYF. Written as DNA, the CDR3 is TGTGCTAGTGGTCCATCAGGAACAGATACGCAGTATTTT.